A single sample is the source of the 2 T cell receptor beta chains below, sequenced in a study of T cells in Graves' hyperthyroidism and ophthalmopathy. Amplified TCR beta CDR3 regions derived from RNA transcripts. Using the HTBI primer set, a first-round RT-PCR was run on the TCR CDR3. MiXCR, run by TCRdb on the multiplex PCR reads, gives a single entry per CDR3 protein. The sample contains around 350,000 distinct CDR3 sequences, 15% to 17% of which appear only once. Sequencing used blood. The source of these receptors is a woman aged 18-35 years with Graves' hyperthyroidism that later progressed to Graves' ophthalmopathy.

This clonotype showed up many times. The gene calls are TRBV29-1 and TRBJ2-5; 11 bases are shared with TRBD1. The CDR3 has 14 amino acids. V gave up 7 bases and J gave up 5 bases; unmatched junction bases: 9. Germline V CDR1 and CDR2: SQVTM, ANQGSEA. The CDR3 here is CSGGGQGVWETQYF. The CDR3 bases are TGCAGCGGCGGGGGACAGGGGGTCTGGGAGACCCAGTACTTC.

This chain connects TRBV4-3 to TRBJ1-2; D ambiguous. CDR1 is LGHNA and CDR2 is YSLEER in the germline V gene. The ends were cut back, 1 base at V and 4 bases at J, with 19 bases in the middle. There are 17 residues in the CDR3. DNA of the CDR3: TGCGCCAGCAGCCAAGGGGCTGATGAAGGCACACGCTATGGCTACACCTTC. This codes for CASSQGADEGTRYGYTF.